The next 25 T cell receptor beta chains were all read from a single sample in a study of CD8 T cells in ankylosing spondylitis. TCRdb re-derived calls from the 5' RACE reads in MiXCR, one entry per CDR3 protein. Counted here are 250,000 or so distinct CDR3 sequences, 20% to 30% occurring once; the ten biggest clones make up approximately 0.61%. The sequenced sample was blood, either unsorted or a sorted T cell fraction (not recorded which). All receptors derive from a male donor with ankylosing spondylitis or in good health (not recorded which).

This clonotype was observed at least ten times. The chain couples TRBV20-1 to TRBJ1-1, with no clear D. CDR1 and CDR2 from the germline V gene are DFQATT and SNEGSKA (reference sequence). The CDR3 extends over 14 amino acids. The V and J ends lost 6 bases and 1 base respectively, with 15 bases between them. Here the CDR3 DNA reads TGCAGTGCCACCGCACACGGGTCGAACACTGAAGCTTTCTTT. Protein product: CSATAHGSNTEAFF.

This clonotype was seen ten or more times. The CDR3 loop is CSARDRLLPYEQYF. As DNA, the CDR3 is TGCAGTGCTAGAGATCGTCTCTTACCCTACGAGCAGTACTTC. The V call is TRBV20-1, the J call TRBJ2-7; D ambiguous. The germline V gene encodes CDR1 DFQATT and CDR2 SNEGSKA (reference sequence). The CDR3 is 14 residues long. Trimming removed 0 bases at V and 2 bases at J, with 11 bases between.

This clonotype was detected ten times or more. The CDR3 DNA sequence: TGTGCCATCAGTGCCCAGGGTAAAGCTGGAAACACCATATATTTT. Its protein product is CAISAQGKAGNTIYF. The chain joins TRBV10-3 to TRBJ1-3; perhaps TRBD1 as D (5 bases). Germline assignment: CDR1 ENHRY and CDR2 SYGVKD. This CDR3 is 15 amino acids long. V dropped 4 bases and J dropped 2 bases, with 12 bases sitting between them.

The table lists this clonotype with many counts. The rearrangement uses TRBV4-2 and TRBJ2-7, with D maybe TRBD1 (5 bases). V lost 0 bases to trimming and J lost 0 bases, with 12 bases between them. This CDR3 has 16 residues. Germline CDR1 LGHNA, CDR2 YNFKEQ. The CDR3 DNA is TGTGCCAGCAGCCAAGAAGCCCAGGGTCTCTCCTACGAGCAGTACTTC. It specifies CASSQEAQGLSYEQYF.

The chain joins TRBV20-1 to TRBJ2-3, with 8 bases lining up with TRBD2. CDR1 is DFQATT, CDR2 SNEGSKA, per germline (reference sequence). CDR3 length: 16 amino acids. The V segment lost 1 base and the J segment 6 bases; nucleotides outside the gene matches: 12. The CDR3 DNA is TGCAGTGCTAGAGTTCCAGCGGGGGCCACCCGGGATACGCAGTATTTT. Translation gives CSARVPAGATRDTQYF.

This clonotype was seen repeatedly, ten times or more. CDR3 protein: CAIWRAGGHEQFF. The CDR3 nucleotides are TGTGCCATCTGGCGAGCGGGGGGGCATGAGCAGTTCTTC. The chain recombines TRBV6-1 with TRBJ2-1, with 10 bases lining up with TRBD2. J gave up 8 bases and V 10 bases, and 8 bases lay outside the gene matches. CDR1 and CDR2 (germline): MNHNS, SASEGT. The CDR3 is 13 residues long.

This clonotype was counted only a few times. The rearrangement uses TRBV4-2 and TRBJ2-1, with 7 nucleotides matching TRBD2. This CDR3 is 15 amino acids long. The germline gives CDR1 LGHNA, CDR2 YNFKEQ. V lost 1 base to trimming and J lost 3 bases; unmatched junction nucleotides: 3. CDR3 in amino acids: CASSQVGGVYNEQFF. The DNA of the CDR3 is TGTGCCAGCAGCCAAGTTGGGGGGGTCTACAATGAGCAGTTCTTC.

This clonotype was seen more than once but under ten times. The chain recombines TRBV12-3 or TRBV12-4 with TRBJ2-7, with TRBD2 as a possible D gene (6 bases). Trimming removed 8 bases at V and 5 bases at J, with 13 bases between. The CDR3 totals 12 residues. The CDR3 here is CASADGGDEQYF. As DNA, the CDR3 is TGTGCCAGCGCGGACGGCGGGGACGAGCAGTACTTC.

The chain couples TRBV5-6 to TRBJ2-7; D is unclear. CDR3 size: 13 residues. V dropped 4 bases and J dropped 2 bases, with 10 bases sitting between them. Germline V gene lookup returns CDR1 SGHDT and CDR2 YYEEEE. The CDR3 reads CASSPKLAYEQYF. CDR3 coding DNA: TGTGCCAGCAGCCCAAAACTCGCCTACGAGCAGTACTTC. The variable domain in full, with the rest retrieved from reference TRBV5-6 and TRBJ2-7, is DAGVTQSPTHLIKTRGQQVTLRCSPKSGHDTVSWYQQALGQGPQFIFQYYEEEERQRGNFPDRFSGHQFPNYSSELNVNALLLGDSALYLCASSPKLAYEQYFGPGTRLTVT.

This clonotype was detected many times. The CDR3 protein is CSVEGPSVSTDTQYF. CDR3 bases: TGCAGCGTTGAAGGCCCTAGCGTCAGCACAGATACGCAGTATTTT. The rearrangement uses TRBV29-1 and TRBJ2-3, with D perhaps TRBD2 (6 bases). Trimming left V 1 base short and J 0 bases short, with 11 bases between. This CDR3 contains 15 residues. The germline V gene has CDR1 SQVTM and CDR2 ANQGSEA.

The CDR3 reads CASSLNRVPYEQYF. CDR3 nucleotides: TGTGCCAGCAGTTTAAACAGGGTCCCCTACGAGCAGTACTTC. The chain carries TRBV28 and TRBJ2-7, with D possibly TRBD1 on 6 matching bases. Looked up from germline, CDR1 is MDHEN and CDR2 is SYDVKM. CDR3 length equals 14 residues. V was trimmed by 2 bases and J by 2 bases, leaving 10 bases between them.

Remarks on this clonotype: A clone one base away is much larger, so this may be a read error. The chain uses TRBV20-1 and TRBJ2-2; 7 positions match TRBD1. The CDR3 covers 15 residues. From germline, CDR1 is DFQATT and CDR2 SNEGSKA (reference sequence). After removal of 1 base from V and 6 bases from J, the junction contained 8 bases not matched to a gene. CDR3 coding DNA: TGCAGTGCTAGAGGAGCCACAGGGGTTGCCGGGGAGCTGTTTTTT. This encodes CSARGATGVAGELFF.

This clonotype was seen a handful of times. The J gene is TRBJ2-4, the V gene TRBV24-1; 7 bases align to TRBD2. Germline V gives CDR1 KGHDR, CDR2 SFDVKD. The J segment lost 8 bases and the V segment lost 8 bases, leaving 8 bases of the junction unmatched. The CDR3 loop spans 13 amino acids. The CDR3 loop reads CATMFPGRDIQYF. The CDR3 nucleotides read TGTGCCACCATGTTCCCTGGGAGGGACATTCAGTACTTC.

V is TRBV18 and J is TRBJ1-1; no reliable D call. V was clipped by 4 bases and J by 3 bases, with 18 bases between them. Germline CDR1 is KGHSH and CDR2 is LQKENI. The CDR3 has 16 residues. DNA for the CDR3: TGTGCCAGCTCACTCGGAATCTTGCGGTTTGACACTGAAGCTTTCTTT. Translation: CASSLGILRFDTEAFF.

This clonotype has a handful of counts. This rearrangement joins TRBV4-2 to TRBJ1-4; D is ambiguous. V shed 3 bases and J shed 10 bases, with 18 bases lying between them. The CDR3 has 15 residues. Germline-derived CDR1 and CDR2 are LGHNA and YNFKEQ. CDR3 DNA: TGTGCCAGCAGCCAGAGCCGGACGGTGGGAGCAAAACTGTTTTTT. It encodes CASSQSRTVGAKLFF.

This clonotype occurred many times. The V call is TRBV7-9, the J call TRBJ2-1; D uncertain. This CDR3 has 13 amino acids. CDR1 and CDR2 from the germline V gene are SEHNR and FQNEAQ (reference sequence). The V end was cut by 3 bases, the J end by 8 bases, with 11 bases between. CDR3 DNA: TGTGCCAGCAGCTTGTCCCTGGGCTATGAGCAGTTCTTC. As protein: CASSLSLGYEQFF.

This chain links TRBV12-3 or TRBV12-4 with TRBJ2-3; the D gene could be TRBD1 or TRBD2 (5 bases each). The V gene lost 7 bases and the J gene lost 0 bases, with 11 bases spanning the gap. CDR3 length: 14 residues. The CDR3, as DNA: TGTGCCAGCACTCGGGGCCTTAGCACAGATACGCAGTATTTT. This sequence encodes CASTRGLSTDTQYF.

This clonotype was observed a few times. The chain links TRBV20-1 to TRBJ2-7; D may be TRBD1 or TRBD2 (5 bases each). CDR1 DFQATT and CDR2 SNEGSKA come from the germline V gene (reference sequence). The CDR3 length is 13 residues. Trimming pared 6 bases from V and 3 bases from J, leaving 15 bases between. CDR3 DNA sequence: TGCAGTGCCGGCCCGGGACCGCGCTACGAGCAGTACTTC. Its translation is CSAGPGPRYEQYF.

This clonotype was counted between two and nine times. The chain links TRBV12-3 or TRBV12-4 to TRBJ1-6; D not resolved. V was pared by 3 bases and J by 7 bases, with 7 bases between. CDR3 length equals 13 residues. CDR3 DNA: TGTGCCAGCAGTTTCCTTGGGAATTCACCCCTCCACTTT. This sequence encodes CASSFLGNSPLHF.

This clonotype was observed at least ten times. The chain joins TRBV20-1 to TRBJ2-3; TRBD2 aligns across 10 bases. The junction had 6 bases not matched to a gene; V was cut back by 2 bases and J by 4 bases. The CDR3 is made up of 15 amino acids. Per the germline V gene, CDR1 is DFQATT and CDR2 is SNEGSKA (reference sequence). The chain's CDR3 is CSARPGLAKADTQYF. The CDR3 DNA reads TGCAGTGCTAGACCGGGACTAGCGAAGGCAGATACGCAGTATTTT.

This clonotype was detected only a few times. The chain employs TRBV20-1 and TRBJ2-5, with TRBD2 matching 9 bases. V was clipped by 4 bases and J by 1 base; unmatched bases: 10. The CDR3 length is 16 residues. The V gene's germline CDR1 is DFQATT and CDR2 SNEGSKA (reference sequence). The chain's CDR3 is CSATLLRGGAQETQYF. The CDR3, as DNA: TGCAGTGCTACCCTCTTGCGCGGGGGGGCCCAAGAGACCCAGTACTTC.

This clonotype was detected a few times. J is TRBJ2-1 and V is TRBV6-1, with 7 bases fitting TRBD1. Germline V gene data show CDR1 as MNHNS and CDR2 as SASEGT. Trimming took 5 bases from V and 7 from J; bases not matched to a gene: 11. There are 15 residues in the CDR3. CDR3 region: CASSRPGTARNEQFF. In DNA form, the CDR3 reads TGTGCCAGCAGTCGACCCGGGACAGCGAGAAATGAGCAGTTCTTC.

This clonotype was counted at least ten times. The chain carries TRBV12-3 or TRBV12-4 and TRBJ2-3; 10 bases line up with TRBD2. This CDR3 is 14 amino acids long. The junction had 4 bases not matched to a gene; V was cut back by 6 bases and J by 4 bases. The CDR3 DNA sequence: TGTGCCAGCAGACCTAGCGGGGGTGCAGATACGCAGTATTTT. It encodes CASRPSGGADTQYF.

Many counts were recorded for this clonotype. The V call is TRBV29-1, the J call TRBJ2-3; D perhaps matches TRBD2 (5 bases). The germline gives CDR1 SQVTM, CDR2 ANQGSEA. V shed 6 bases and J shed 0 bases, with 28 bases lying between them. The CDR3 runs 19 residues. The DNA of the CDR3 is TGCAGCGTAGCCATCCTGAGGGCACAGACACTTTCAAGCACAGATACGCAGTATTTT. It translates to CSVAILRAQTLSSTDTQYF.

This clonotype has at least ten counts. The chain links TRBV5-5 to TRBJ2-3; D perhaps matches TRBD2 (6 bases). The CDR3 spans 14 residues. Germline V gene sequence: CDR1 SGHKS, CDR2 YYEKEE (reference sequence). The germline V and J ends were trimmed by 0 bases and 4 bases, with 9 bases remaining between them. Written as DNA, the CDR3 is TGTGCCAGCAGCTTGGGAGCGGGTGCAGATACGCAGTATTTT. Its protein is CASSLGAGADTQYF.